This is a list of T cell receptor beta chains from one sample in a study of Ad26.COV2.S vaccination and SARS-CoV-2 variants. Sequencing used immunoSEQ multiplex PCR; TCRdb keeps in-frame clones, though not all of them. The sample records about 680,000 clones, about 90% being singletons. Sequencing was performed on peripheral blood, taken in a trial of Ad26.COV2.S vaccine versus placebo. These TCRs come from a person aged 18-65 years who received the Ad26.COV2.S COVID-19 vaccine or a placebo. CDR3s include the opening cysteine and the closing phenylalanine or tryptophan. The order of the fields is V gene, CDR3 protein.

v_gene: TRBV3-1/TRBV3-2; CDR3aa: CASSPRHNSPLHF
v_gene: TRBV14; CDR3aa: CASSQTGANTF
v_gene: TRBV24-1; CDR3aa: CATTTRGSCNEQFF
v_gene: TRBV13; CDR3aa: CASSFDRAGVTDTQYF
v_gene: TRBV7-2; CDR3aa: CASSLGLANYGYTF
v_gene: TRBV11-2; CDR3aa: CASSSTSGVYNEQFF
v_gene: TRBV19; CDR3aa: CASSIVGLAGGTDTQYF
v_gene: TRBV6-5; CDR3aa: CASRLAGGDEQFF
v_gene: TRBV30; CDR3aa: CAWLQGSEAEAFF
v_gene: TRBV15; CDR3aa: CATSRDSGMNTEAFF
v_gene: TRBV6-6; CDR3aa: CASSYLTGTGGQFF
v_gene: TRBV6-1; CDR3aa: CASSEGSPYGYTF
v_gene: TRBV24-1; CDR3aa: CATSVRGAAYEQYF
v_gene: TRBV29-1; CDR3aa: CSVGGGTDTQYF
v_gene: TRBV5-1; CDR3aa: CASSLGGYNEQFF
v_gene: TRBV7-8; CDR3aa: CASSLSAGATGELFF
v_gene: TRBV24-1; CDR3aa: CATSDSETGTMGNQPQHF
v_gene: TRBV5-1; CDR3aa: CASSFRDRINNEQFF
v_gene: TRBV5-1; CDR3aa: CASSAILAGSNNEQFF
v_gene: TRBV5-4; CDR3aa: CASSLGGGTEAFF
v_gene: TRBV20-1; CDR3aa: CSASGPGLVSAEQFF
v_gene: TRBV5-1; CDR3aa: CASSLAATSGQETQYF
v_gene: TRBV7-9; CDR3aa: CASSPAGSSYNEQFF
v_gene: TRBV19; CDR3aa: CASSTGLAGGRSTDTQYF
v_gene: TRBV6-4; CDR3aa: CASSDPSSGGNEKLFF
v_gene: TRBV4-3; CDR3aa: CASSQGLAENNEQFF
v_gene: TRBV3-1/TRBV3-2; CDR3aa: CASSQEGGTGGSEQYF
v_gene: TRBV11-2; CDR3aa: CASSLYGTDFYGYTF
v_gene: TRBV15; CDR3aa: CATSRGTATYNEQFF
v_gene: TRBV19; CDR3aa: CASSHVIGSNQPQHF
v_gene: TRBV5-1; CDR3aa: CASSLVPENTGELFF
v_gene: TRBV7-2; CDR3aa: CASSLGPGQGNGYGYTF
v_gene: TRBV18; CDR3aa: CASSQTRTTIEQYF
v_gene: TRBV6-6; CDR3aa: CASSYDGGPGRPQHF
v_gene: TRBV2; CDR3aa: CASTQTSDGGELFF
v_gene: TRBV5-4; CDR3aa: CASSLAEDRGGDTQYF
v_gene: TRBV18; CDR3aa: CASSPQMDTSYEQYF
v_gene: TRBV6-5; CDR3aa: CASARELGPYEQYF
v_gene: TRBV30; CDR3aa: CAWSTVYEQYF
v_gene: TRBV5-4; CDR3aa: CASSLAAGATDTQYF
v_gene: TRBV10-3; CDR3aa: CAISELGAFGFHEDTQYF
v_gene: TRBV5-1; CDR3aa: CASTTGTGSYEQYF
v_gene: TRBV7-9; CDR3aa: CASSHDRGAEQFF
v_gene: TRBV7-3; CDR3aa: CASSRGQSTDTQYF
v_gene: TRBV7-3; CDR3aa: CASSREISGANVLTF
v_gene: TRBV10-3; CDR3aa: CAINYGQDTDTQYF
v_gene: TRBV19; CDR3aa: CASSEQGALAGELFF
v_gene: TRBV2; CDR3aa: CASSLTQGIYEQYF
v_gene: TRBV5-1; CDR3aa: CASSFGQGAGTDTQYF
v_gene: TRBV5-4; CDR3aa: CASSLPLAGGYNEQFF
v_gene: TRBV10-1; CDR3aa: CASSESTSAASYEQYF